The T cell receptor beta chain under discussion was sequenced for a study of blood T cell repertoires in COVID-19 (dated by TCRdb to 2018 to 2021). In the study overall: Samples from collaborators originated in the United States, Italy and Spain and spanned both the acute and convalescent phases of COVID-19. Deeply sampled blood TCRbeta repertoires from subjects exposed to, actively infected with, or recovered from COVID-19 were included in the dataset. The samples were drawn from the first 160 participants of the ongoing ImmuneRACE study and from some 1,300 subjects provided by 6 global collaborators. A freely available public database, intended as a resource for researchers studying the immune response to SARS-CoV-2, is where the repertoires were released. Where available, HLA class I and class II types were taken from metadata supplied by the sample provider and were not determined by assay-based typing. The material from the prospective study consisted of cDNA or gDNA derived from T cells, B-cell-depleted T cells, or PBMCs. Sample metadata almost always included a de-identified subject ID, COVID-19 status, age in years and sex.

TCRbeta CDR3 regions were amplified from genomic DNA using the immunoSEQ Assay, a bias-controlled multiplex PCR. The original methods were these. Within the assay, amplification of reference gene primers was used to estimate how many nucleated cells each sample contained. To quantify the absolute abundance of each unique TCRbeta CDR3 rearrangement, sequence reads were collapsed and filtered. For each sample, productive Simpson clonality was calculated by taking the square root of Simpson's diversity index across productive rearrangements. The table comes from immuneACCESS by way of TCRdb, which keeps in-frame sequences with V and J called. Part of the clones is missing from these tables; in studies checked, under half for an unresolved V gene and the rest for unknown reasons. That table is the source of V, J and clone size, and D and trimming were worked out from the DNA. This sample gives approximately 67,000 clones in total; 85% to 90% of them show up just once. Around 7.9% of the sample is taken by the ten largest.

The collaborating institutions used their own protocols to collect whole blood in K2EDTA tubes. For TCRbeta analysis, collaborators shipped samples in one of three forms: frozen whole blood, isolated PBMCs, or DNA extracted from either of those sample types. Concerning this clone itself: Its antigen target is currently unknown. Within one base of it there is no much larger clone, and no base qualities were kept.

V loses 0 bases, J loses 6 bases, and the germline ends lie 9 bases apart. CDR1 and CDR2 are drawn from the germline V gene: LGHNA, YNFKEQ. The CDR3 has 14 amino acids, counting the end cysteine and phenylalanine. Of all the DNA, just the CDR3 is kept, 42 bases in frame from base 1. Findings and caveats that apply to the study as a whole: The quantity of clinical and demographic metadata differed by source and by participant and was supplied without curation.

Recombination linked TRBV4-2 to TRBJ2-1; the D gene cannot be resolved reliably. The origin of this receptor is a man over 45 with active COVID-19. Sequences were obtained from peripheral blood. Here is the DNA: TGTGCCAGCAGCCAAGAAACCGACACCAATGAGCAGTTCTTC. Its translation reads: CASSQETDTNEQFF.